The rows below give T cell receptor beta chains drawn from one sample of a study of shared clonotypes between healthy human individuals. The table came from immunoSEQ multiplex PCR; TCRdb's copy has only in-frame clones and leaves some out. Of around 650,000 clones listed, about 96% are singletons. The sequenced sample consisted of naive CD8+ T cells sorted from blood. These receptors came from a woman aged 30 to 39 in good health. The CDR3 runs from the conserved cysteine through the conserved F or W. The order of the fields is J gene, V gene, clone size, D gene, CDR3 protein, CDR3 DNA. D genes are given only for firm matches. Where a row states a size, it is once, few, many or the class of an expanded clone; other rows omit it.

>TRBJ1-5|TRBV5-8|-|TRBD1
CASSWGQLNQPQHF
TGTGCCAGCAGCTGGGGACAGCTCAATCAGCCCCAGCATTTT
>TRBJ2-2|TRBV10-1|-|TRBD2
CASSKSGGTGELFF
TGCGCCAGCAGTAAAAGCGGGGGCACCGGGGAGCTGTTTTTT
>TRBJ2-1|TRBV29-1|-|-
CSVEAAGTTQDEQFF
TGCAGCGTTGAAGCTGCCGGGACAACCCAAGATGAGCAGTTCTTC
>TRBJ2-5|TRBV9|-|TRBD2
CASSDPAGGGETQYF
TGTGCCAGCAGCGACCCAGCGGGAGGGGGAGAGACCCAGTACTTC
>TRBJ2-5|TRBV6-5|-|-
CASSDWPGETQYF
TGTGCCAGCAGTGACTGGCCAGGAGAGACCCAGTACTTC
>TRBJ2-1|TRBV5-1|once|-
CASSLASGYNEQFF
TGCGCCAGCAGCTTGGCGTCAGGGTACAATGAGCAGTTCTTC
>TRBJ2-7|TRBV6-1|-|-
CASSEGVGSSYEQYF
TGTGCCAGCAGTGAAGGAGTTGGCAGCTCCTACGAGCAGTACTTC
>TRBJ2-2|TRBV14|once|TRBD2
CASSKTSGRATGELFF
TGTGCCAGCAGCAAGACTAGCGGGAGGGCCACCGGGGAGCTGTTTTTT
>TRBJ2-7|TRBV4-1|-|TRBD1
CASSQDYETGASYEQYF
TGCGCCAGCAGCCAAGATTATGAGACAGGGGCCTCCTACGAGCAGTACTTC
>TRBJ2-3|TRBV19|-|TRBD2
CASSPGLGAVVGQYF
TGTGCCAGTAGTCCGGGACTAGGAGCCGTTGTAGGGCAGTATTTT
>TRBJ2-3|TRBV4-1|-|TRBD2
CASSHPEGLDTDTQYF
TGCGCCAGCAGCCACCCGGAGGGACTAGACACAGATACGCAGTATTTT
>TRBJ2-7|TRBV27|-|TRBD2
CASRHLAGASQQYF
TGTGCCAGCAGACACCTAGCGGGAGCGTCTCAGCAGTACTTC
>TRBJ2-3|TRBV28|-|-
CASNNLAVTERPYF
TGTGCCAGCAATAATTTAGCGGTAACCGAAAGACCGTATTTT
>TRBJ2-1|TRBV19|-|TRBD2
CASSIGTSGSNEQFF
TGTGCCAGTAGTATAGGCACTAGCGGGAGCAATGAGCAGTTCTTC
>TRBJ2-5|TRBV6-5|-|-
CASSYSGGLQETQYF
TGTGCCAGCAGTTACTCTGGCGGGCTCCAAGAGACCCAGTACTTC
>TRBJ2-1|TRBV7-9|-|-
CASCLETTNEQFF
TGTGCCAGCTGCTTGGAGACGACCAATGAGCAGTTCTTC
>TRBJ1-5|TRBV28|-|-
CASSLWTEYYSNQPQHF
TGTGCCAGCAGTCTATGGACAGAGTACTATAGCAATCAGCCCCAGCATTTT
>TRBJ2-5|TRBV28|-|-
CASEGGGRETQYF
TGTGCCAGTGAGGGAGGGGGCCGAGAGACCCAGTACTTC
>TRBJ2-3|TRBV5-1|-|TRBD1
CASSLGQGAYTQYF
TGCGCCAGCAGCTTGGGACAGGGGGCGTATACGCAGTATTTT
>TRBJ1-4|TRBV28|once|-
CASSPIGAASTNEKLFF
TGTGCCAGCAGTCCAATTGGGGCAGCCTCAACTAATGAAAAACTGTTTTTT
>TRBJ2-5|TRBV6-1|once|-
CASSGVVGGKQETQYF
TGTGCCAGCAGTGGAGTGGTTGGAGGAAAACAAGAGACCCAGTACTTC
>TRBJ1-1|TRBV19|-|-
CASSDWNTEAFF
TGTGCCAGTAGCGACTGGAACACTGAAGCTTTCTTT
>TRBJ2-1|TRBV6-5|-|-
CASSYLGVGEQFF
TGTGCCAGCAGTTACCTGGGGGTGGGTGAGCAGTTCTTC
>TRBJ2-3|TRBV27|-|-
CASSLSGNGDTQYF
TGTGCCAGCAGTTTATCAGGGAACGGGGATACGCAGTATTTT
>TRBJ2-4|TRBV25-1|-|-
CASSGRGAKNIQYF
TGTGCCAGCAGTGGACGAGGGGCCAAAAACATTCAGTACTTC
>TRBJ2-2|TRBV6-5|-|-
CASSYVSSNTGELFF
TGTGCCAGCAGTTACGTTTCTTCCAACACCGGGGAGCTGTTTTTT